This T cell receptor beta chain is drawn from a study of PD-1 blockade in classical Hodgkin lymphoma. Study-wide findings and caveats: Relapsed/refractory patients reportedly had lower baseline diversity than newly diagnosed patients. Newly diagnosed and completely responding patients shared comparable baseline diversity.

Relapse was seen in all patients after autologous stem cell transplantation, and brentuximab vedotin exposure was variable. Using magnetic negative selection, the CD4+ T cells were separated out of thawed PBMCs. Complete response, partial response or progressive disease constituted the best response categories observed. The assay was immunoSEQ multiplex PCR, and TCRdb's table has in-frame clones only and misses some. The data hold 4,400 or so clones, with roughly 87% observed a single time. This clone has more than one count but fewer than ten. Antigen: not known. The TCR comes from a human donor with classical Hodgkin lymphoma. The starting material was CD4+ T cells from blood, obtained at baseline.

CDR3 sequence reads: CATSLSYNSPLHF. CDR3 DNA sequence: TGTGCCACCTCACTGAGTTATAATTCACCCCTCCACTTT. The V and J genes are TRBV6-6 and TRBJ1-6; D is unresolved. This CDR3 spans 13 amino acids. Per germline, CDR1 MNHNY and CDR2 SVGAGI (reference sequence). V was pared by 10 bases and J by 4 bases, with 11 bases between.